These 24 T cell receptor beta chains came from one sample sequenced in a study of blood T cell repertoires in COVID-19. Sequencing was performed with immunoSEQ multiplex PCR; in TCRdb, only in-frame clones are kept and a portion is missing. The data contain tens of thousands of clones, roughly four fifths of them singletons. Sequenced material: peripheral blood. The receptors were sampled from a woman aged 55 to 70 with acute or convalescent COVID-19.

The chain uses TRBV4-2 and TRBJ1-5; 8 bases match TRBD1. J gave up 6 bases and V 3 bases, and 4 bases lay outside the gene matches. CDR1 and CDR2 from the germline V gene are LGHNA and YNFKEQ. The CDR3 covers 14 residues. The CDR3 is CASSHGQGGQPQHF. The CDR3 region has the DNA TGTGCCAGCAGCCACGGACAGGGCGGTCAGCCCCAGCATTTT.

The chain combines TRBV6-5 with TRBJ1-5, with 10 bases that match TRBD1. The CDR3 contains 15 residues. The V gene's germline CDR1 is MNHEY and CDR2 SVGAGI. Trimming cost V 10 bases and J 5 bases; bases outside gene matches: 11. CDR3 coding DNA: TGTGCCATCAAGCCGAGACAGGGGGCTGATCAGCCCCAGCATTTT. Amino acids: CAIKPRQGADQPQHF.

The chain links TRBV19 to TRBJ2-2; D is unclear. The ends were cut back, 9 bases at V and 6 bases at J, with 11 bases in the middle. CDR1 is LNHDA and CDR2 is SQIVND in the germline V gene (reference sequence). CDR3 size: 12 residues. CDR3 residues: CASDRWPGELFF. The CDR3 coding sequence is TGTGCCAGCGATCGATGGCCCGGGGAGCTGTTTTTT.

The CDR3 DNA is TGTGCCAGCAGCTTAGTAACTACAGAGACCCAGTACTTC. Protein: CASSLVTTETQYF. The chain recombines TRBV7-3 with TRBJ2-5; D gene ambiguous. Germline assignment: CDR1 SGHTA and CDR2 FQGTGA. Trimming removed 2 bases at V and 4 bases at J, with 8 bases between. The length of the CDR3 is 13 residues.

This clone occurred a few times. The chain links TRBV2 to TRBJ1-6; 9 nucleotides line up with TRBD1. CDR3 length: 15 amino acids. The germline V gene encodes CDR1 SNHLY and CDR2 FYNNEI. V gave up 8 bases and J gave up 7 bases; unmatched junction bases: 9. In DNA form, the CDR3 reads TGTGCCAGCGATTCTTCCGGGACAGGGAATTCACCCCTCCACTTT. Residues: CASDSSGTGNSPLHF. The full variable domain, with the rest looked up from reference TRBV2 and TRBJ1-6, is EPEVTQTPSHQVTQMGQEVILRCVPISNHLYFYWYRQILGQKVEFLVSFYNNEISEKSEIFDDQFSVERPDGSNFTLKIRSTKLEDSAMYFCASDSSGTGNSPLHFGNGTRLTVT.

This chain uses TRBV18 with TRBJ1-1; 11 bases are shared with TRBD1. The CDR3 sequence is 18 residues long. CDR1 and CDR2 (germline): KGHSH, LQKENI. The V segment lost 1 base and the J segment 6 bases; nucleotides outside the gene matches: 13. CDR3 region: CASSPRGLMGQGVSEAFF. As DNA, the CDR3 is TGTGCCAGCTCACCACGGGGACTAATGGGACAGGGGGTTTCTGAAGCTTTCTTT.

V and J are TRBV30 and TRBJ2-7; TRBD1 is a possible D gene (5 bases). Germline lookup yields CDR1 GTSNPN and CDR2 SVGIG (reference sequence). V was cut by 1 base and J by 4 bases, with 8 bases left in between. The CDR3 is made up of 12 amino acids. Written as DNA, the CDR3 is TGTGCCTGGAGTGGGACACTTTACGAGCAGTACTTC. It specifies CAWSGTLYEQYF.

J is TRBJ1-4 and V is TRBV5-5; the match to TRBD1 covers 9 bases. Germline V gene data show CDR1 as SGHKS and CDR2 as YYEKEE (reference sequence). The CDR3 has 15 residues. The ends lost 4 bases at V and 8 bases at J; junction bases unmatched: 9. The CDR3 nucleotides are TGTGCCAGCAGCCCTACAGGGGGCGCGGGGGAAAAACTGTTTTTT. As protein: CASSPTGGAGEKLFF.

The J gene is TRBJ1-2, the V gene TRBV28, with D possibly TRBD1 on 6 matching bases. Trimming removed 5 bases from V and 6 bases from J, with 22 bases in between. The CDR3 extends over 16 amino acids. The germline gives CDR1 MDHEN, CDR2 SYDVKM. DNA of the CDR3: TGTGCCAGCAGTAGTCTCCCAGGGGATCGCCGGCATGGCTACACCTTC. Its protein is CASSSLPGDRRHGYTF.

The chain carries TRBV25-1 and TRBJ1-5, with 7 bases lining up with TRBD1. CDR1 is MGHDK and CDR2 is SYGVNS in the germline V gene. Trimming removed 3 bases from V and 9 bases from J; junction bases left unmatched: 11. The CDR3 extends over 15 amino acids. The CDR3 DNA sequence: TGTGCCAGCAGTGATAACAGGGGCCAGGGTTCGCCCCAGCATTTT. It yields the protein CASSDNRGQGSPQHF.

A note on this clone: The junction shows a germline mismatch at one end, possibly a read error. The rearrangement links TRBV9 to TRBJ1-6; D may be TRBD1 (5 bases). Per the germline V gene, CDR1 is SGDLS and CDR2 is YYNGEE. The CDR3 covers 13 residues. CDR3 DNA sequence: TGTGCCAGCACCGTAGGGGAGAATTCACCCCTCCACTTT. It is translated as CASTVGENSPLHF.

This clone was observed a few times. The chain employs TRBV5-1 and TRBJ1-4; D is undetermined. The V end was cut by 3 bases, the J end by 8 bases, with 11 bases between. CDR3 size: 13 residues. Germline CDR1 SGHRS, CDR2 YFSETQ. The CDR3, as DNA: TGCGCCAGCAGCTCGCAGGCCCAGGAAAAACTGTTTTTT. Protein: CASSSQAQEKLFF.

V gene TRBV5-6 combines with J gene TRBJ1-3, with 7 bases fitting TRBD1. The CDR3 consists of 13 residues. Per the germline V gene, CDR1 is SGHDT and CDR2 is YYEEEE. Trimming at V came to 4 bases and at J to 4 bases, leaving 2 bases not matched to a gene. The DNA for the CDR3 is TGTGCCAGCAGCATCAGGGGGGGAAACACCATATATTTT. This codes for CASSIRGGNTIYF.

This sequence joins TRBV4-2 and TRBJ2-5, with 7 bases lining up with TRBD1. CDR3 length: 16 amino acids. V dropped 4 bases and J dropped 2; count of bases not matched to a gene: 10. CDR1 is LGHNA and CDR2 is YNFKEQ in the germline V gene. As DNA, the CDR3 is TGTGCCAGCAGCCCAACAGGGGCCGAGGGGCAAGAGACCCAGTACTTC. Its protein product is CASSPTGAEGQETQYF.

The CDR3 is CASSLLGTGEKLFF. CDR3 in DNA: TGTGCCAGCAGTTTATTAGGGACAGGTGAAAAACTGTTTTTT. The rearrangement uses TRBV27 and TRBJ1-4; 8 nucleotides align to TRBD1. The CDR3 is 14 residues long. Germline V CDR1 and CDR2: MNHEY, SMNVEV (reference sequence). The J segment lost 7 bases and the V segment lost 1 base, leaving 2 bases of the junction unmatched.

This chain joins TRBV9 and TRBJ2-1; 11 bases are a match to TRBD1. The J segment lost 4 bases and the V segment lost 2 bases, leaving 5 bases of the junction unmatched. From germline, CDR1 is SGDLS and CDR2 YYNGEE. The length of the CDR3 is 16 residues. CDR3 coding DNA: TGTGCCAGCAGCGTGATGGGACAGGGGGATTACAATGAGCAGTTCTTC. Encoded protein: CASSVMGQGDYNEQFF.

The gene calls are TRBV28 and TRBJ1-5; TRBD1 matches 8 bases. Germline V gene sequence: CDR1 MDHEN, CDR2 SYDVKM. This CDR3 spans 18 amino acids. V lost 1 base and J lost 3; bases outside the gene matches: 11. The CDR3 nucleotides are TGTGCCAGCAGTTTATTGAGATGGGACAGGACTTCCAATCAGCCCCAGCATTTT. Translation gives CASSLLRWDRTSNQPQHF.

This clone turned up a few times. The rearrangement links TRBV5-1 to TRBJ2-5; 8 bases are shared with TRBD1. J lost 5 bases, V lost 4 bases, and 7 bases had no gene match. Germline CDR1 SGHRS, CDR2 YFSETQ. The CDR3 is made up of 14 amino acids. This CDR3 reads CASSPGTGGETQYF. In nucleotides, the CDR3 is TGCGCCAGCAGCCCCGGGACAGGCGGGGAGACCCAGTACTTC.

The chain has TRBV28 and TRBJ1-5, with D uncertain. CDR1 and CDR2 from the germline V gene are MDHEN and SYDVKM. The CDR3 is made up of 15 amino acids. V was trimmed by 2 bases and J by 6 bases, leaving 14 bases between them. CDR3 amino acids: CASSLGGRAAQPQHF. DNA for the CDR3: TGTGCCAGCAGTTTAGGTGGTCGAGCGGCTCAGCCCCAGCATTTT.

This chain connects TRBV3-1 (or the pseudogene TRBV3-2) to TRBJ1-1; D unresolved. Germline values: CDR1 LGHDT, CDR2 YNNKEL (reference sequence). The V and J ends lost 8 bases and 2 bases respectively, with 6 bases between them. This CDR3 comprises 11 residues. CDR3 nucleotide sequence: TGTGCCAGCTCAGGTAACACTGAAGCTTTCTTT. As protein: CASSGNTEAFF.

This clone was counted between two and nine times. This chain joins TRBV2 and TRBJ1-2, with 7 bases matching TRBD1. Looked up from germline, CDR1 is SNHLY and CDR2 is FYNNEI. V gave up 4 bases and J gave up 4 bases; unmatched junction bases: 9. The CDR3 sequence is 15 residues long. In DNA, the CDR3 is TGTGCCAGCAGTGTTCAGGGGGACGGGCGCTATGGCTACACCTTC. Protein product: CASSVQGDGRYGYTF. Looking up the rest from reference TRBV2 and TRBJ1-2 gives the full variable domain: EPEVTQTPSHQVTQMGQEVILRCVPISNHLYFYWYRQILGQKVEFLVSFYNNEISEKSEIFDDQFSVERPDGSNFTLKIRSTKLEDSAMYFCASSVQGDGRYGYTFGSGTRLTVV.

CDR3 nucleotide sequence: TGTGCCACCCTCACCGGGGGTCGGGGTACAGAGACCCAGTACTTC. It yields the protein CATLTGGRGTETQYF. The chain is built from TRBV6-5 and TRBJ2-5, with a possible D match to TRBD2 (6 bases). Germline V gene data show CDR1 as MNHEY and CDR2 as SVGAGI. The CDR3 has 15 amino acids. V lost 10 bases and J lost 4, with 22 bases in between.

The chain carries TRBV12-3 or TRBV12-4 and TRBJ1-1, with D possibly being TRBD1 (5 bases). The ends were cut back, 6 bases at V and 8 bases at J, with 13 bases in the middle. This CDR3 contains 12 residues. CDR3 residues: CASSRHWTEAFF. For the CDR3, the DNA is TGTGCCAGCAGCCGACACTGGACAGAAGCTTTCTTT.

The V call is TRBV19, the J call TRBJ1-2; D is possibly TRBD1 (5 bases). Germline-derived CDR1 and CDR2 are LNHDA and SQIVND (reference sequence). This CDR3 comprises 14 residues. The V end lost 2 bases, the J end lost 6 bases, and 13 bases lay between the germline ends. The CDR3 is CASSIPGKGHGYTF. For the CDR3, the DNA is TGTGCCAGTAGTATACCAGGGAAGGGGCATGGCTACACCTTC.